The 22 T cell receptor beta chains below were found in one sample sequenced in a study of blood T cell dynamics during melanoma immunotherapy. Profiling relied on immunoSEQ multiplex PCR, and the TCRdb table lists in-frame clones only, not all of them. The sample shows 4,000 to 5,000 clones, approximately 86% of them seen only once. Indicated time point: pre-treatment baseline. The source material was blood, sampled from a patient treated with checkpoint blockade. Every receptor here comes from a human donor with melanoma.

The J gene is TRBJ2-5, the V gene TRBV21-1. TRBV21-1 is tagged as a pseudogene. The CDR3 sequence is 15 residues long. This CDR3 reads CPPPPLSGRVKTQYF. CDR3 bases: TGTCCCCCACCCCCTCTAAGTGGTAGGGTCAAGACCCAGTACTTC.

Regarding this clone: A junction end diverges from the germline sequence, so it may reflect a read error. The chain links TRBV6-1 to TRBJ1-3, with 8 bases fitting TRBD1. The CDR3 has 16 amino acids. Germline V lookup: CDR1 MNHNS, CDR2 SASEGT. CDR3 sequence reads: CASSQAPTGVGNTIYF. The CDR3 DNA sequence: TGTGCCAGCAGTCAAGCCCCGACAGGGGTTGGAAACACCATATATTTT.

V gene TRBV19 combines with J gene TRBJ1-2; TRBD1 matches 8 bases. CDR1 LNHDA and CDR2 SQIVND come from the germline V gene (reference sequence). The V and J ends lost 5 bases and 0 bases, in that order; junction bases with no gene match: 5. The CDR3 has 15 residues. CDR3 nucleotide sequence: TGTGCCAGTAGTGTGGCAGGGGGCTCTAACTATGGCTACACCTTC. Translating it yields CASSVAGGSNYGYTF.

Here the CDR3 reads CASSNSGGGEQYF. Here the CDR3 DNA reads TGTGCCAGTAGTAACTCAGGGGGCGGCGAGCAGTACTTC. The rearrangement joins TRBV19 to TRBJ2-7; 8 bases line up with TRBD1. CDR3 length: 13 residues. V trimming: 4 bases; J trimming: 6 bases; junction bases outside the gene matches: 5. Germline V gives CDR1 LNHDA, CDR2 SQIVND (reference sequence). The full variable domain, with the rest looked up from reference TRBV19 and TRBJ2-7, is DGGITQSPKYLFRKEGQNVTLSCEQNLNHDAMYWYRQDPGQGLRLIYYSQIVNDFQKGDIAEGYSVSREKKESFPLTVTSAQKNPTAFYLCASSNSGGGEQYFGPGTRLTVT.

The chain combines TRBV7-2 with TRBJ2-7, with 7 nucleotides matching TRBD2. Germline V gene lookup returns CDR1 SGHTA and CDR2 FQGNSA. The CDR3 loop spans 15 amino acids. With 5 bases clipped from V and 6 bases from J, the junction kept 13 bases outside the gene matches. CDR3 region: CASSILAGAGPEQYF. The CDR3 DNA follows: TGTGCCAGCAGCATATTAGCGGGTGCAGGCCCCGAGCAGTACTTC. Looking up the rest from reference TRBV7-2 and TRBJ2-7 gives the full variable domain: GAGVSQSPSNKVTEKGKDVELRCDPISGHTALYWYRQSLGQGLEFLIYFQGNSAPDKSGLPSDRFSAERTGGSVSTLTIQRTQQEDSAVYLCASSILAGAGPEQYFGPGTRLTVT.

The chain combines TRBV7-2 with TRBJ2-5; D is perhaps TRBD1 (6 bases). With the DNA end fitting TRBJ2-7 better, the J assignment may be wrong. From germline, CDR1 is SGHTA and CDR2 FQGNSA. There are 16 residues in the CDR3. The CDR3 coding sequence is TGTGCCAGCAGCTTAGAGGTCGGGACAAGGCACTACGAGCAGTACTTC. It encodes CASSLEVGTRHYEQYF.

The chain uses TRBV5-4 and TRBJ2-1; TRBD1 is a possible D gene (5 bases). V was cut by 0 bases and J by 13 bases, with 11 bases left in between. The CDR3 consists of 12 residues. Germline V gives CDR1 SGHNT, CDR2 YYREEE (reference sequence). As DNA, the CDR3 is TGTGCCAGCAGCTTGGCCGGGCAGGGCCAGTTCTTC. It yields the protein CASSLAGQGQFF.

This clone appeared a single time. This chain uses TRBV19 with TRBJ1-2; D is unresolved. V was clipped by 1 base and J by 8 bases, with 14 bases between them. Germline CDR1 LNHDA, CDR2 SQIVND (reference sequence). The CDR3 extends over 14 amino acids. CDR3 nucleotides: TGTGCCAGTAGTATAGCGTGGCAGGTAGACGGCTACACCTTC. It specifies CASSIAWQVDGYTF.

V usage is TRBV15 and J usage is TRBJ1-5, with D tentatively TRBD1 (6 bases). The CDR3 contains 17 residues. Germline-derived CDR1 and CDR2 are LNHNV and YYDKDF (reference sequence). V dropped 3 bases and J dropped 6 bases, with 21 bases sitting between them. The CDR3 spells CATSSERTDTIIQPQHF. CDR3 DNA: TGTGCCACCAGCAGCGAAAGGACAGACACAATCATTCAGCCCCAGCATTTT.

The CDR3 region is CASSWGGGQETQYF. The CDR3 nucleotides are TGTGCCAGCAGCTGGGGTGGGGGCCAAGAGACCCAGTACTTC. The chain combines TRBV5-5 with TRBJ2-5; perhaps D is TRBD1 or TRBD2 (5 bases each). V lost 3 bases and J lost 1, with 10 bases in between. Germline lookup yields CDR1 SGHKS and CDR2 YYEKEE (reference sequence). The CDR3 totals 14 residues.

This rearrangement joins TRBV7-2 to TRBJ2-7; 9 positions agree with TRBD1. Germline CDR1 and CDR2: SGHTA and FQGNSA. The CDR3 is made up of 16 amino acids. With 4 bases clipped from V and 5 bases from J, the junction kept 12 bases outside the gene matches. CDR3 DNA: TGTGCCAGCAGCTCAAAAGACCGGGACAGGGACCACGAGCAGTACTTC. Amino acids: CASSSKDRDRDHEQYF.

In its sample, this clone was seen once. The genes are TRBV5-1 and TRBJ2-6; possibly TRBD2 for D (5 bases). Per germline, CDR1 SGHRS and CDR2 YFSETQ. This CDR3 region has 16 residues. V lost 1 base and J lost 0, with 8 bases in between. Written as DNA, the CDR3 is TGCGCCAGCAGCTTGTGGGGAGACTCTGGGGCCAACGTCCTGACTTTC. Its protein is CASSLWGDSGANVLTF.

The chain uses TRBV7-3 and TRBJ2-6; D gene uncertain. Deletions cut 4 bases from V and 1 base from J, with 11 bases between. The CDR3 is 16 residues long. Germline V gives CDR1 SGHTA, CDR2 FQGTGA. The chain's CDR3 is CASSSERRSGANVLTF. The DNA of the CDR3 is TGTGCCAGCAGCTCAGAGAGGCGATCTGGGGCCAACGTCCTGACTTTC.

The chain couples TRBV7-3 to TRBJ2-7; 7 positions match TRBD1. Germline lookup yields CDR1 SGHTA and CDR2 FQGTGA. Germline trimming cut 3 bases from V and 1 base from J; bases unmatched to any gene: 9. The CDR3 extends over 16 amino acids. The CDR3 DNA sequence: TGTGCCAGCAGCTTCACTCCGGGACAGCTTTCCTACGAGCAGTACTTC. Translation gives CASSFTPGQLSYEQYF. Variable domain in full (rest from reference TRBV7-3 and TRBJ2-7): GAGVSQTPSNKVTEKGKYVELRCDPISGHTALYWYRQSLGQGPEFLIYFQGTGAADDSGLPNDRFFAVRPEGSVSTLKIQRTERGDSAVYLCASSFTPGQLSYEQYFGPGTRLTVT.

V gene TRBV6-5 combines with J gene TRBJ1-3; possible D gene TRBD1, 5 bases. V was shortened by 0 bases and J by 4 bases, with 10 bases between the two germline ends. Germline V gene sequence: CDR1 MNHEY, CDR2 SVGAGI. CDR3 size: 15 residues. The CDR3 spells CASSYSFDRGNTIYF. Written as DNA, the CDR3 is TGTGCCAGCAGTTACTCTTTCGACAGAGGAAACACCATATATTTT.

The V gene is TRBV7-2, the J gene TRBJ2-1, with D perhaps matching TRBD1 or TRBD2 (5 bases each). The CDR3 is 13 residues long. Germline CDR1 SGHTA, CDR2 FQGNSA. The germline V and J ends were trimmed by 3 bases and 5 bases, with 8 bases remaining between them. The CDR3 nucleotides are TGTGCCAGCAGCTTGGGACCTGACAATGAGCAGTTCTTC. This encodes CASSLGPDNEQFF.

This clone appeared a single time. The J gene is TRBJ2-3, the V gene TRBV30, with 7 bases fitting TRBD2. The CDR3 runs 15 residues. The germline gives CDR1 GTSNPN, CDR2 SVGIG (reference sequence). V lost 0 bases and J lost 4; bases outside the gene matches: 7. In DNA, the CDR3 is TGTGCCTGGAGTGTGCGTCGGGGAGGGGCAGATACGCAGTATTTT. Its protein is CAWSVRRGGADTQYF.

The V and J genes are TRBV7-3 and TRBJ1-2, with 10 bases identical to TRBD1. This CDR3 comprises 17 residues. Germline assignment: CDR1 SGHTA and CDR2 FQGTGA. J was trimmed by 4 bases and V by 2 bases; bases with no gene match: 10. CDR3 sequence (DNA): TGTGCCAGCAGCTTAGCGGTCGGGACAGGGGTTGTCTATGGCTACACCTTC. Amino acids: CASSLAVGTGVVYGYTF.

This clone was seen a single time. The chain carries TRBV2 and TRBJ1-2, with D possibly TRBD1 on 5 matching bases. This CDR3 has 14 amino acids. Germline CDR1 reads SNHLY; CDR2 reads FYNNEI. The V end was cut by 6 bases, the J end by 3 bases, with 14 bases between. The CDR3 region is CASRDLQGYYGYTF. CDR3 nucleotides: TGTGCCAGCAGAGACCTTCAGGGATACTATGGCTACACCTTC.

The chain has TRBV28 and TRBJ1-2; unclear D gene. CDR1 and CDR2 from the germline V gene are MDHEN and SYDVKM. The V gene lost 2 bases and the J gene lost 2 bases, with 6 bases spanning the gap. This CDR3 is built from 13 residues. The CDR3: CASSLSRNYGYTF. The CDR3 nucleotides read TGTGCCAGCAGTTTAAGCCGGAACTATGGCTACACCTTC.

CDR3 in DNA: TGTGCCAGCAGCCCACCGGGGGGGACTAGCGTCAATGAGCAGTTCTTC. As protein: CASSPPGGTSVNEQFF. The gene calls are TRBV9 and TRBJ2-1; TRBD2 matches at 10 bases. Trimming at V came to 4 bases and at J to 6 bases, leaving 10 bases not matched to a gene. Germline-derived CDR1 and CDR2 are SGDLS and YYNGEE. The CDR3 extends over 16 amino acids.

This clone turned up a few times. The chain joins TRBV7-9 to TRBJ1-1; D unresolved. Germline V gene lookup returns CDR1 SEHNR and CDR2 FQNEAQ (reference sequence). The CDR3 runs 14 residues. V shed 2 bases and J shed 1 base, with 8 bases lying between them. Here the CDR3 DNA reads TGTGCCAGCAGCTTAAGTCTTGAGAACACTGAAGCTTTCTTT. This translates into CASSLSLENTEAFF.